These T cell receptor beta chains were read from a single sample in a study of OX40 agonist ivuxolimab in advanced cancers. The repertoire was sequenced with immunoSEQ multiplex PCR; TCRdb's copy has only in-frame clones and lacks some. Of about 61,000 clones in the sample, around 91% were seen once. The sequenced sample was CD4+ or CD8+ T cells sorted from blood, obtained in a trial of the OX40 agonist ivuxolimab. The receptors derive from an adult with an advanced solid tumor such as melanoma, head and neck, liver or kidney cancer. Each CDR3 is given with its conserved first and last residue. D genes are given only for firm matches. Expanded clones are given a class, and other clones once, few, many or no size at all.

CDR3 protein: CASYSYMNTEAFF
CDR3 DNA: TGTGCCAGCTACTCCTACATGAACACTGAAGCTTTCTTT
J gene: TRBJ1-1
D gene: .
clone size: .
V gene: TRBV28

CDR3 protein: CASTRGPSDEQYF
CDR3 DNA: TGTGCCAGCACTAGGGGCCCGTCGGACGAGCAGTACTTC
J gene: TRBJ2-7
D gene: .
clone size: .
V gene: TRBV27

CDR3 protein: CSGLAFTDTQYF
CDR3 DNA: TGCAGCGGATTAGCTTTCACAGATACGCAGTATTTT
J gene: TRBJ2-3
D gene: .
clone size: .
V gene: TRBV29-1

CDR3 protein: CASSARTGLLYEQYF
CDR3 DNA: TGTGCCAGCAGCGCCCGGACAGGGTTGCTGTACGAGCAGTACTTC
J gene: TRBJ2-7
D gene: .
clone size: .
V gene: TRBV21-1

CDR3 protein: CASSILGQDGEEQFF
CDR3 DNA: TGTGCCAGTAGTATCTTGGGACAGGACGGGGAGGAGCAGTTCTTC
J gene: TRBJ2-1
D gene: TRBD1
clone size: .
V gene: TRBV19

CDR3 protein: CASTLTGSGHEQYF
CDR3 DNA: TGTGCCAGCACCCTCACGGGAAGTGGCCACGAGCAGTACTTC
J gene: TRBJ2-7
D gene: .
clone size: .
V gene: TRBV27

CDR3 protein: CASSIQAVVGLPVVEQFF
CDR3 DNA: TGTGCCAGTAGTATACAGGCCGTGGTGGGACTGCCCGTAGTGGAGCAGTTCTTC
J gene: TRBJ2-1
D gene: .
clone size: .
V gene: TRBV19

CDR3 protein: CASSGETQYF
CDR3 DNA: TGCGCCAGCAGTGGAGAGACCCAGTACTTC
J gene: TRBJ2-5
D gene: .
clone size: once
V gene: TRBV5-1

CDR3 protein: CASSLLVGLTDTQYF
CDR3 DNA: TGTGCCAGCAGCCTCCTGGTCGGACTCACAGATACGCAGTATTTT
J gene: TRBJ2-3
D gene: .
clone size: .
V gene: TRBV7-2

CDR3 protein: CASSIGASYEQYF
CDR3 DNA: TGTGCCAGTAGTATCGGGGCGAGCTACGAGCAGTACTTC
J gene: TRBJ2-7
D gene: .
clone size: .
V gene: TRBV19

CDR3 protein: CASSLEDRSSYEQYF
CDR3 DNA: TGTGCCAGCAGCTTAGAGGACAGGAGCTCCTACGAGCAGTACTTC
J gene: TRBJ2-7
D gene: TRBD1
clone size: .
V gene: TRBV7-9

CDR3 protein: CASSYSWDGEQYF
CDR3 DNA: TGTGCCAGCAGTTACTCGTGGGACGGCGAGCAGTACTTC
J gene: TRBJ2-7
D gene: .
clone size: .
V gene: TRBV6-5

CDR3 protein: CASSSPGLALYNEQFF
CDR3 DNA: TGTGCCAGCAGCTCACCCGGACTAGCGCTTTACAATGAGCAGTTCTTC
J gene: TRBJ2-1
D gene: TRBD2
clone size: once
V gene: TRBV11-3

CDR3 protein: CASADRAGNQPQHF
CDR3 DNA: TGTGCCAGCGCTGACAGGGCGGGCAATCAGCCCCAGCATTTT
J gene: TRBJ1-5
D gene: TRBD1
clone size: .
V gene: TRBV27

CDR3 protein: CASSLTGLASYNEQFF
CDR3 DNA: TGTGCTAGCAGCTTGACCGGGCTAGCATCCTACAATGAGCAGTTCTTC
J gene: TRBJ2-1
D gene: .
clone size: .
V gene: TRBV7-7

CDR3 protein: CASSPDSYNEQFF
CDR3 DNA: TGTGCCAGCTCACCCGACAGTTACAATGAGCAGTTCTTC
J gene: TRBJ2-1
D gene: .
clone size: .
V gene: TRBV18

CDR3 protein: CAWSVWEDQETQYF
CDR3 DNA: TGTGCCTGGAGTGTTTGGGAGGACCAAGAGACCCAGTACTTC
J gene: TRBJ2-5
D gene: .
clone size: .
V gene: TRBV30